The clone carrying this T cell receptor beta chain has ten or more counts. V dropped 0 bases and J dropped 3 bases, with 11 bases sitting between them. The CDR3 runs to 15 residues. Germline V gene data show CDR1 as MNHEY and CDR2 as SVGAGI. During its preparation, the TCRbeta library received unique molecular identifiers. TCRdb reprocessed the PCR reads via MiXCR and lists one record per CDR3 protein. The sample carries 150,000 to 250,000 distinct CDR3 sequences, less than 15% recorded once. This sample is drawn from a study of T-cell reconstitution after alpha-beta-depleted transplantation in children.

V usage is TRBV6-5 and J usage is TRBJ1-1; no clear D gene. The input for sequencing was PBMCs from the stem cell graft donor, taken from the stem cell graft. This clonotype was sampled from a human donor who donated a stem cell graft to a child with acute lymphoblastic leukemia. CDR3 sequence: CASSYSHRGDTEAFF. Here the CDR3 DNA reads TGTGCCAGCAGTTACTCGCACAGAGGTGACACTGAAGCTTTCTTT.